Sequencing of this T cell receptor (beta chain) was carried out in a study of shared clonotypes between healthy human individuals. Assay: immunoSEQ multiplex PCR; the TCRdb copy retains only in-frame clones and omits some. The data hold millions of clones, with about 95% observed a single time. This CDR3 is 13 amino acids long. V was clipped by 6 bases and J by 4 bases, with 10 bases between them. CDR1 is MNHNY and CDR2 is SVGAGI in the germline V gene (reference sequence). This receptor was taken from a man in his late teens or twenties in good health. The rearrangement uses TRBV6-6 and TRBJ1-5, with D maybe TRBD1 (5 bases). Sequencing was carried out using naive CD4+ T cells sorted from blood. The sample's subset: CD45RA+ positively selected. The CDR3 DNA follows: TGTGCCAGCAGCCGACAGCCTAATCAGCCCCAGCATTTT. Encoded protein: CASSRQPNQPQHF.